Given below is one TCR beta chain in context. The antigen is unknown. The germline V gene has CDR1 SGHTA and CDR2 FQGNSA. The V segment lost 0 bases and the J segment 12 bases; nucleotides outside the gene matches: 6. The CDR3 contains 14 residues. With 60 Vbeta and 13 Jbeta primers, the PCR was carried out. Repertoires were generated with immunoSEQ multiplex PCR, while TCRdb's copy carries only in-frame clones and drops some. The profile shows about 81,000 clones, about three quarters of them singletons. This sample was included in a study of cytomegalovirus exposure and HLA in healthy donors. Study-wide findings and caveats: With high specificity and sensitivity, the classifier reportedly diagnosed cytomegalovirus status. The records held CMV serostatus as the only immune exposure information.

The chain recombines TRBV7-2 with TRBJ1-5, with TRBD1 matching 9 bases. The TCR comes from a man aged 45-65 years in good health and CMV-seropositive. The material sequenced was PBMCs. The DNA of the CDR3 is TGTGCCAGCAGCTTAGCGCGCGGGACAGGGCGCCAGCATTTT. Protein: CASSLARGTGRQHF.